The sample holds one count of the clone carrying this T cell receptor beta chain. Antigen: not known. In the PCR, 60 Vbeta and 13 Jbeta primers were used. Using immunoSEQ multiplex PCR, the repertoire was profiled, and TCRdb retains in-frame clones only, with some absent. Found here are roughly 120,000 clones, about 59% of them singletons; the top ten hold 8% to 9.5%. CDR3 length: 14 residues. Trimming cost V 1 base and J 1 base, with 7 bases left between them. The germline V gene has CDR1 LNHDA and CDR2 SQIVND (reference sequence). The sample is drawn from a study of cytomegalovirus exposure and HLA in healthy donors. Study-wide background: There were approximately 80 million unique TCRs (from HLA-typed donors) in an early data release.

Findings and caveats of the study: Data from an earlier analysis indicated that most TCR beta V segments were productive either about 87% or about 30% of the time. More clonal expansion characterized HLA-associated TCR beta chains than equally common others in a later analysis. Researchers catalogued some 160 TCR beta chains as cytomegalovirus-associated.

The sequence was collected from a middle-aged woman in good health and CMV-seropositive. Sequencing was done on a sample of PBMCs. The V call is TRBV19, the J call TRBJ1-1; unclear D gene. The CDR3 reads CASSIGHQNTEAFF. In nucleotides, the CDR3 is TGTGCCAGTAGTATAGGACACCAGAACACTGAAGCTTTCTTT.